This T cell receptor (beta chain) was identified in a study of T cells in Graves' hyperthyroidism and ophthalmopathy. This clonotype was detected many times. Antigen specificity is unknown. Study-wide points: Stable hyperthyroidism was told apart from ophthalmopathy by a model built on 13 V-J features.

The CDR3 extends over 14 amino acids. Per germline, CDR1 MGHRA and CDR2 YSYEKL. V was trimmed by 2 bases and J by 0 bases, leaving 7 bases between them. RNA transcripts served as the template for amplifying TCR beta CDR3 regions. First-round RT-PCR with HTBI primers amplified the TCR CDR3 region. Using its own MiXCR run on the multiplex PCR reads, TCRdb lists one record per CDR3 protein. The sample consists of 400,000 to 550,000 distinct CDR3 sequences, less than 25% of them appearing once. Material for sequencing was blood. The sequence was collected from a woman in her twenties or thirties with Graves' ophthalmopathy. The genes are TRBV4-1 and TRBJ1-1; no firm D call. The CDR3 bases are TGCGCCAGCAGCCAACGGGCCCTGAACACTGAAGCTTTCTTT. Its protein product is CASSQRALNTEAFF.